The sequence of this T cell receptor (beta chain) was determined in a study of T cell repertoires in cytomegalovirus infection. This CDR3 comprises 15 residues. Between the trimmed V and J ends, which lost 4 bases and 5 bases, there was a span of 14 bases. Germline CDR1 and CDR2: SEHNR and FQNEAQ (reference sequence). TCRdb passed the reads through MiXCR, listing each CDR3 protein once. The repertoire holds some 920,000 distinct CDR3 sequences, with around a third as singletons. About this clonotype: Its antigen is still unknown.

The chain has TRBV7-9 and TRBJ1-4, with D hard to call. The material was cultured CD8+ T cells from PBMCs, obtained from culture after CMV antigen stimulation. The clonotype comes from a human donor in good health (CMV status not recorded). Some clones in this sample may be carry-over from other donors' samples. The chain's CDR3 is CASSSPNTWNEKLFF. In nucleotides, the CDR3 is TGTGCCAGCAGCTCCCCTAACACATGGAATGAAAAACTGTTTTTT.